Included here is one T cell receptor (beta chain) sequence, with context. Antigen unknown. This entry comes from a study of cytomegalovirus exposure and HLA in healthy donors. Study-level results: Compared with the approximately 680-donor mean, an Asian-associated ancestry cluster reportedly had fewer N-insertions, according to a later analysis.

The CDR3 is 13 amino acids. Trimming shortened V by 3 bases and J by 3 bases, and 8 bases separated the two germline ends. CDR1 is LNHDA and CDR2 is SQIVND in the germline V gene (reference sequence). PCR employed 60 Vbeta and 13 Jbeta primers. TCRdb keeps only in-frame clones here, not all; method: immunoSEQ multiplex PCR. The sample lists some 150,000 clones; around 80% were seen once. The donors (healthy individuals) were bone marrow donors. The source of this sequence is a woman in her 30s in good health and CMV-seropositive. The sample consisted of PBMCs. This rearrangement joins TRBV19 to TRBJ2-5; D call uncertain. In DNA form, the CDR3 reads TGTGCCAGTAGTATTGACTCTGAAGAGACCCAGTACTTC. It is translated as CASSIDSEETQYF.